This T cell receptor (beta chain) was captured by sequencing in a study of T-cell reconstitution after alpha-beta-depleted transplantation in children. General study points: After one year, T-cell counts and TCRbeta diversity mostly came from new T cells. Some patients showed high day-60 TCRbeta diversity, which derived from surviving recipient T cells and thymic progenitors. Reportedly, roughly two months post-transplant, alpha-beta T cells arose from several hundred expanded graft clones.

The junction had 5 bases not matched to a gene; V was cut back by 5 bases and J by 4 bases. The CDR3 spans 16 residues. The germline V gene encodes CDR1 MNHEY and CDR2 SVGEGT. This clonotype was found many times. What it binds is unknown. Construction of the TCRbeta library involved unique molecular identifiers. TCRdb redid the calling of the PCR reads with MiXCR, one entry per CDR3 protein. The table lists more than 400,000 distinct CDR3 sequences, over 40% of them singletons, with under 35% in the top ten. This specimen consisted of PBMCs, obtained before TCRalphabeta/CD19-depleted stem cell transplant. The sequence was collected from a girl aged 2 to 9 with aplastic anemia, due to receive a stem cell transplant. The chain combines TRBV6-2 or TRBV6-3 with TRBJ2-2; 12 nucleotides match TRBD2. Here the CDR3 DNA reads TGTGCCAGCAGTAAACTAGCGGGAGGCCGCACCGGGGAGCTGTTTTTT. As protein: CASSKLAGGRTGELFF.